The next 9 T cell receptor beta chains were all read from a single sample in a study of cytomegalovirus exposure and HLA in healthy donors. The PCR used 60 Vbeta and 13 Jbeta primers. Here immunoSEQ multiplex PCR was the method, and the copy in TCRdb shows in-frame clones only, minus some. This table holds 120,000 or so clones, about 83% found once. The specimen sequenced was PBMCs. The source of these receptors is a woman aged 40 to 55 in good health and CMV-seropositive.

This clone is a singleton in its sample. The chain links TRBV6-1 to TRBJ1-5; 9 positions agree with TRBD1. Per the germline V gene, CDR1 is MNHNS and CDR2 is SASEGT. This CDR3 region has 16 residues. After removal of 3 bases from V and 0 bases from J, the junction contained 3 bases not matched to a gene. CDR3 coding DNA: TGTGCCAGCAGTGAGGGACAGGGAGGTAGCAATCAGCCCCAGCATTTT. Translating it yields CASSEGQGGSNQPQHF.

This clone was seen more than once but under ten times. The J gene is TRBJ1-5, the V gene TRBV28, with a weak D call TRBD1 (5 bases). With 5 bases removed from V and 2 bases from J, the gap between germline ends came to 10 bases. The CDR3 extends over 14 amino acids. Per germline, CDR1 MDHEN and CDR2 SYDVKM. The CDR3 bases are TGTGCCAGCAGTACAGGAGGGGGCAATCAGCCCCAGCATTTT. Translation gives CASSTGGGNQPQHF.

This chain uses TRBV11-2 with TRBJ2-1, with 10 bases matching TRBD1. Germline CDR1 SGHAT, CDR2 FQNNGV. CDR3 length equals 17 residues. After removal of 4 bases from V and 4 bases from J, the junction contained 10 bases not matched to a gene. CDR3 bases: TGTGCCAGCAGCTCTGTCCGGGACAGGGGACTTTACAATGAGCAGTTCTTC. Its translation is CASSSVRDRGLYNEQFF.

The chain is built from TRBV30 and TRBJ1-3, with 8 bases that match TRBD1. The V gene's germline CDR1 is GTSNPN and CDR2 SVGIG (reference sequence). The CDR3 spans 17 residues. Trimming at V came to 2 bases and at J to 3 bases, leaving 12 bases not matched to a gene. The CDR3 here is CAWSTVRTGRYGNTIYF. CDR3 nucleotide sequence: TGTGCCTGGAGTACCGTCCGGACAGGGCGCTATGGAAACACCATATATTTT.

The genes are TRBV19 and TRBJ1-1; D perhaps matches TRBD1 (6 bases). This CDR3 is 17 amino acids long. Trimming removed 5 bases from V and 4 bases from J, with 23 bases in between. CDR1 LNHDA and CDR2 SQIVND come from the germline V gene (reference sequence). The DNA for the CDR3 is TGTGCCAGTAGTCCGGGGACATTGATGCGTTTGAGCACTGAAGCTTTCTTT. Its protein is CASSPGTLMRLSTEAFF.

V is TRBV5-1 and J is TRBJ2-1; a weak D match, TRBD2 (5 bases). The CDR3 is 14 amino acids. The germline CDR1 and CDR2 sequences are SGHRS and YFSETQ. V was trimmed by 0 bases and J by 9 bases, leaving 13 bases between them. CDR3 nucleotides: TGCGCCAGCAGCTTGGCCGGGGTAGGCGGTGAGCAGTTCTTC. Encoded protein: CASSLAGVGGEQFF. The complete variable domain, with remaining parts taken from reference TRBV5-1 and TRBJ2-1, reads KAGVTQTPRYLIKTRGQQVTLSCSPISGHRSVSWYQQTPGQGLQFLFEYFSETQRNKGNFPGRFSGRQFSNSRSEMNVSTLELGDSALYLCASSLAGVGGEQFFGPGTRLTVL.

This chain links TRBV11-2 with TRBJ1-4; 7 bases fit TRBD1. CDR1 is SGHAT and CDR2 is FQNNGV in the germline V gene. The V gene end was trimmed by 5 bases and the J gene end by 6 bases; junction bases not matched to a gene: 3. The CDR3 loop spans 13 amino acids. CDR3 nucleotides: TGTGCCAGCAGCCCCCAGGGGGATGAAAAACTGTTTTTT. Its protein is CASSPQGDEKLFF.

This chain links TRBV5-1 with TRBJ2-5; TRBD1 matches at 7 bases. Germline lookup yields CDR1 SGHRS and CDR2 YFSETQ. J was trimmed by 3 bases and V by 5 bases; bases with no gene match: 13. This CDR3 spans 16 amino acids. CDR3 region: CASSLGTDTTKETQYF. In DNA form, the CDR3 reads TGCGCCAGCAGTTTAGGGACAGACACGACTAAAGAGACCCAGTACTTC.

The chain carries TRBV28 and TRBJ1-5; 9 positions agree with TRBD1. The junction had 6 bases not matched to a gene; V was cut back by 2 bases and J by 4 bases. Per the germline V gene, CDR1 is MDHEN and CDR2 is SYDVKM. This CDR3 contains 16 residues. The CDR3 DNA sequence: TGTGCCAGCAGTTTAGGGACAGGGCGCGGGAATCAGCCCCAGCATTTT. Amino acid sequence: CASSLGTGRGNQPQHF.